This TCR beta chain is from a study of T cell repertoires in cytomegalovirus infection. TCRdb re-derived calls from the reads in MiXCR, one entry per CDR3 protein. The sample includes about 740,000 distinct CDR3 sequences, approximately 34% of them seen just once. CDR3 length equals 11 residues. V gave up 6 bases and J gave up 7 bases, with 10 bases separating them. Germline CDR1 is SQVTM and CDR2 is ANQGSEA. V gene TRBV29-1 combines with J gene TRBJ2-1; D gene uncertain. The TCR was taken from a human donor in good health (CMV status not recorded). Some clones in this sample may be carry-over from other donors' samples. The source material was PBMCs. CDR3 region: CSVLWGNEQFF. The CDR3 coding sequence is TGCAGCGTGCTCTGGGGTAATGAGCAGTTCTTC.